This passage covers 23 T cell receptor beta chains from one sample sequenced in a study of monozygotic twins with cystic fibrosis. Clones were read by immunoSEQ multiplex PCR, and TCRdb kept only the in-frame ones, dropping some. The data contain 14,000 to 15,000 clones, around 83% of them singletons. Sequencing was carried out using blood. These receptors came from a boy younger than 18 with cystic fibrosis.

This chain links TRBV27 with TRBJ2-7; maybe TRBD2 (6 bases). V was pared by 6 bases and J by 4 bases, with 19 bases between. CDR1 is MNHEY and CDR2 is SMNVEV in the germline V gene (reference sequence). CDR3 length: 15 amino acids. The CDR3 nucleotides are TGTGCCAGCAGCTACTCCGGAGGGGCCCAATACGAGCAGTACTTC. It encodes CASSYSGGAQYEQYF.

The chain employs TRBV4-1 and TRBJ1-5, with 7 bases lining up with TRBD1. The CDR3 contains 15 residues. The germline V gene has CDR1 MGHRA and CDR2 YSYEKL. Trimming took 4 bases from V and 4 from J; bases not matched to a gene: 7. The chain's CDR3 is CASSRARDRNQPQHF. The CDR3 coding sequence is TGCGCCAGCAGCCGGGCCCGGGACAGAAATCAGCCCCAGCATTTT.

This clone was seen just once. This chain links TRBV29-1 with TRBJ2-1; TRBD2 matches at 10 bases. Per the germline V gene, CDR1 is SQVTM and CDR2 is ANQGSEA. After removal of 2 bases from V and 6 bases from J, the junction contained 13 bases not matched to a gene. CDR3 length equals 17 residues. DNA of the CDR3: TGCAGCGTTGAATCTCGGTTCGGAAGACTAGCGGGCAATGAGCAGTTCTTC. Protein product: CSVESRFGRLAGNEQFF.

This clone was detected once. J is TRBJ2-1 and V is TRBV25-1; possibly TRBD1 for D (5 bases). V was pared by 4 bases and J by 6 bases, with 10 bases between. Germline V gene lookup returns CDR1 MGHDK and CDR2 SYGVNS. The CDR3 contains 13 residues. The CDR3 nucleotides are TGTGCCAGCAGTGTCGGCAGGGTCAATGAGCAGTTCTTC. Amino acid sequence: CASSVGRVNEQFF.

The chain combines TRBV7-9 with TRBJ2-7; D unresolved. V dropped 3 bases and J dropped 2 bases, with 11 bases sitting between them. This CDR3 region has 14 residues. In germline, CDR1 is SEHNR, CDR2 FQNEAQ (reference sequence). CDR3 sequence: CASSLPGLAYEQYF. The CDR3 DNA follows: TGTGCCAGCAGCTTGCCTGGCTTGGCCTACGAGCAGTACTTC. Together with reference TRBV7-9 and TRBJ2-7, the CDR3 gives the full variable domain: DTGVSQNPRHKITKRGQNVTFRCDPISEHNRLYWYRQTLGQGPEFLTYFQNEAQLEKSRLLSDRFSAERPKGSFSTLEIQRTEQGDSAMYLCASSLPGLAYEQYFGPGTRLTVT.

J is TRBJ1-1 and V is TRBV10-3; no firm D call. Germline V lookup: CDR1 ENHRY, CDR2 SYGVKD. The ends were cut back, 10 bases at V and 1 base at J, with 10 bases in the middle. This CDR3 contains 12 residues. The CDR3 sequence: CATGAWNTEAFF. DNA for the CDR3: TGTGCCACAGGCGCCTGGAACACTGAAGCTTTCTTT.

CDR3 nucleotide sequence: TGTGCCAGCAGGCGGTACACCATATATTTT. Its protein is CASRRYTIYF. The chain employs TRBV6-5 and TRBJ1-3, with D unclear. Germline V lookup: CDR1 MNHEY, CDR2 SVGAGI. The CDR3 sequence is 10 residues long. V dropped 6 bases and J dropped 8 bases, with 5 bases sitting between them.

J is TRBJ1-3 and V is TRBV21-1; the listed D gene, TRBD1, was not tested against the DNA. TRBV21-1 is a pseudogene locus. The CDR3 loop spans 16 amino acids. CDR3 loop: CASSSQGLEFGNTIYF. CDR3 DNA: TGTGCCAGCAGCAGTCAGGGGCTAGAATTTGGAAACACCATATATTTT.

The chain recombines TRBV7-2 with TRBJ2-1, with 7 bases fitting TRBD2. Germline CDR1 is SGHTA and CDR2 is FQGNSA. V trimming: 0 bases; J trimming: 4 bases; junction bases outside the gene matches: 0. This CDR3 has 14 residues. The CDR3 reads CASSLAGGYNEQFF. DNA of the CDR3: TGTGCCAGCAGCTTAGCGGGGGGGTACAATGAGCAGTTCTTC.

CDR3 coding DNA: TGTGCCAGTAGTTCAACAGGGCCCACCACAGATACGCAGTATTTT. Its protein is CASSSTGPTTDTQYF. The chain carries TRBV19 and TRBJ2-3; TRBD1 is a possible D gene (6 bases). Trimming removed 5 bases from V and 2 bases from J, with 14 bases in between. The germline CDR1 and CDR2 sequences are LNHDA and SQIVND (reference sequence). The CDR3 has 15 residues.

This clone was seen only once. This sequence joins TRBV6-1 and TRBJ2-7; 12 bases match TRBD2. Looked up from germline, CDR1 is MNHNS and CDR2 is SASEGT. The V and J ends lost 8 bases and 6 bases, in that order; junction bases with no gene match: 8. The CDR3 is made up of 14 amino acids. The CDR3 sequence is CASSASGGAAEQYF. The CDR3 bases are TGTGCCAGCTCCGCTAGCGGGGGGGCCGCCGAGCAGTACTTC.

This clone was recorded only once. As DNA, the CDR3 is TGTGCCAGCAGTCCAGGACAGGGGCCCTCCTACGAGCAGTACTTC. As protein: CASSPGQGPSYEQYF. This chain uses TRBV28 with TRBJ2-7; 9 bases agree with TRBD1. The V gene's germline CDR1 is MDHEN and CDR2 SYDVKM. The V and J ends lost 5 bases and 0 bases, in that order; junction bases with no gene match: 5. This CDR3 comprises 15 residues.

The CDR3 reads CATSRDRGAGGELFF. CDR3 in DNA: TGTGCCACCAGCAGAGACCGGGGGGCAGGCGGGGAGCTGTTTTTT. The chain uses TRBV15 and TRBJ2-2; the D gene is possibly TRBD2 (7 bases). Trimming took off 0 bases at V and 7 bases at J, with 12 bases between the two ends. The germline CDR1 and CDR2 sequences are LNHNV and YYDKDF (reference sequence). This CDR3 has 15 amino acids.

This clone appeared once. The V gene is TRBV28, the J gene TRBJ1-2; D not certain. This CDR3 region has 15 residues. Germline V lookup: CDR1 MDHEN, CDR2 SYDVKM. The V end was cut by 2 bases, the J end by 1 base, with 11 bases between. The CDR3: CASSLNSNRNYGYTF. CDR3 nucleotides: TGTGCCAGCAGTTTAAACTCTAACCGTAACTATGGCTACACCTTC.

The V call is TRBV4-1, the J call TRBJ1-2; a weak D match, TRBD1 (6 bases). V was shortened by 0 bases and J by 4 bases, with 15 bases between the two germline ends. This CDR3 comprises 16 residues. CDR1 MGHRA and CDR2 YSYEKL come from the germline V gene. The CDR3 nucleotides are TGCGCCAGCAGCCAAGAACCGGTGGGGGCTGTCTATGGCTACACCTTC. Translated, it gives CASSQEPVGAVYGYTF.

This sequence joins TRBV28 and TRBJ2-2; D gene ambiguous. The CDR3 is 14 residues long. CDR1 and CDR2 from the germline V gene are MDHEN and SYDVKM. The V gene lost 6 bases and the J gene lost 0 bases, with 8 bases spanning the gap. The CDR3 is CASRFEPNTGELFF. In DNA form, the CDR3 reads TGTGCCAGCAGGTTCGAACCGAACACCGGGGAGCTGTTTTTT.

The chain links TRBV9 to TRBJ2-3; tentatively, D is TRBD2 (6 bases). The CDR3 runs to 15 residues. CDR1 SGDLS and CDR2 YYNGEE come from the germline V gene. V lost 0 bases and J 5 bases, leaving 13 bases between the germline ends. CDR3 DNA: TGTGCCAGCAGCGTAGGTGGGGGACTTCGAGATACGCAGTATTTT. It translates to CASSVGGGLRDTQYF.

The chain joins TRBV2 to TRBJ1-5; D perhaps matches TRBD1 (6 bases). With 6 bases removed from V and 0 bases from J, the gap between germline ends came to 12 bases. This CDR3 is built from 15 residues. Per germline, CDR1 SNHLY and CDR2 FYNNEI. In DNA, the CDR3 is TGTGCCAGCAGGCCCACAGGGATTAGCAATCAGCCCCAGCATTTT. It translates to CASRPTGISNQPQHF.

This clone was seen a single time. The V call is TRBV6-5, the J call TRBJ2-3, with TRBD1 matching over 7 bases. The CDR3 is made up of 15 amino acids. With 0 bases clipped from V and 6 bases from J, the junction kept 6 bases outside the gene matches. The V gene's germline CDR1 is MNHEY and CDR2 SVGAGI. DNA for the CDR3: TGTGCCAGCAGTTACTCGTCGGGACAGAGGGATACGCAGTATTTT. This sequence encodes CASSYSSGQRDTQYF.

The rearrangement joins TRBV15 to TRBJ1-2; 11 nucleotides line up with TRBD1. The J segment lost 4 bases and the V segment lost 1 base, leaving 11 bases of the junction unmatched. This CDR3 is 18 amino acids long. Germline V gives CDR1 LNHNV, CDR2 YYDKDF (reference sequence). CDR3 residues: CATSRVIPGQGDTYGYTF. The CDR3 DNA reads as TGTGCCACCAGCAGAGTTATCCCGGGACAGGGGGATACCTATGGCTACACCTTC.

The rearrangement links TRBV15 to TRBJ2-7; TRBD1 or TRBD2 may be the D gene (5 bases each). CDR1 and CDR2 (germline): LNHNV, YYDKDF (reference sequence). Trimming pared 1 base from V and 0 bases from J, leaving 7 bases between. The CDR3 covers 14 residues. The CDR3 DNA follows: TGTGCCACCAGCAGAGGAGGGGACTCCTACGAGCAGTACTTC. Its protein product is CATSRGGDSYEQYF.

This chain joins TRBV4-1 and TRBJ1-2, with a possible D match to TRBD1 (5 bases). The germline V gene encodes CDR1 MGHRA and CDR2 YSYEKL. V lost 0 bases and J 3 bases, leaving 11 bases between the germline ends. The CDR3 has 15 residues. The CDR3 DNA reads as TGCGCCAGCAGCCAAGATCAGGGAACTTACTATGGCTACACCTTC. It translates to CASSQDQGTYYGYTF.

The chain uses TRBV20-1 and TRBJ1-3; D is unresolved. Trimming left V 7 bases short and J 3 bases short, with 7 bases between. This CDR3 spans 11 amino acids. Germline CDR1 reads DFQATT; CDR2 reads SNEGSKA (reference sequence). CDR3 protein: CSVYSGNTIYF. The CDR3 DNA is TGCAGTGTATACAGTGGAAACACCATATATTTT.